These 23 T cell receptor beta chains were all obtained from the same sample, sequenced in a study of T cells after yellow fever vaccination. TCRdb reanalysed the 5' RACE reads using MiXCR and keeps one entry per CDR3 protein. The data hold 500,000 to 650,000 distinct CDR3 sequences, with about 13% observed a single time. This material consisted of PBMCs, taken on the day of the yellow fever booster vaccination. These TCRs come from a man aged 25 to 40 who received the YFV17D yellow fever vaccine.

This clonotype appeared many times. The rearrangement uses TRBV3-1 and TRBJ2-3; the D gene is possibly TRBD2 (5 bases). The CDR3 spans 14 residues. Germline CDR1 reads LGHDT; CDR2 reads YNNKEL (reference sequence). V lost 4 bases to trimming and J lost 3 bases, with 11 bases between them. This CDR3 is CASSPRGLTDTQYF. In nucleotides, the CDR3 is TGTGCCAGCAGCCCCCGAGGGCTTACAGATACGCAGTATTTT.

This chain uses TRBV6-2 or TRBV6-3 with TRBJ2-1, with 7 bases aligning to TRBD2. This CDR3 is built from 13 residues. With 6 bases clipped from V and 6 bases from J, the junction kept 5 bases outside the gene matches. Germline CDR1 and CDR2: MNHEY and SVGEGT. The CDR3 here is CASRQTSINEQFF. The CDR3 DNA sequence: TGTGCCAGCAGACAGACTAGCATCAATGAGCAGTTCTTC.

This clonotype came up a few times. The J gene is TRBJ2-2, the V gene TRBV5-4; TRBD1 is a possible D gene (5 bases). With 3 bases removed from V and 6 bases from J, the gap between germline ends came to 18 bases. The CDR3 runs to 16 residues. Germline V gene sequence: CDR1 SGHNT, CDR2 YYREEE (reference sequence). The CDR3 DNA follows: TGTGCCAGCAGCTCAAAGGACACCAAGGCGTCCGGGGAGCTGTTTTTT. Translating it yields CASSSKDTKASGELFF.

The J gene is TRBJ2-3, the V gene TRBV24-1; D is ambiguous. Per germline, CDR1 KGHDR and CDR2 SFDVKD. The CDR3 loop spans 14 amino acids. V lost 2 bases and J 2 bases, leaving 7 bases between the germline ends. The chain's CDR3 is CATSDSLYTDTQYF. In DNA, the CDR3 is TGTGCCACCAGTGATTCACTCTACACAGATACGCAGTATTTT.

This clonotype has just a few counts. The chain has TRBV27 and TRBJ2-3, with 8 positions matching TRBD1. Germline CDR1 reads MNHEY; CDR2 reads SMNVEV (reference sequence). V lost 5 bases and J lost 7; bases outside the gene matches: 8. CDR3 size: 14 residues. CDR3 loop: CASSRTGQLNTQYF. The CDR3 DNA is TGTGCCAGCAGTCGGACAGGGCAGTTAAATACGCAGTATTTT.

The genes are TRBV15 and TRBJ1-2; D gene ambiguous. The CDR3 has 14 residues. Germline loops: CDR1 LNHNV, CDR2 YYDKDF (reference sequence). Trimming took off 0 bases at V and 6 bases at J, with 11 bases between the two ends. The chain's CDR3 is CATSRDKGADGYTF. CDR3 bases: TGTGCCACCAGCAGAGATAAGGGAGCAGATGGCTACACCTTC.

The rearrangement links TRBV6-2 or TRBV6-3 to TRBJ2-7; D tentatively fits TRBD1 or TRBD2 (5 bases each). Germline CDR1 and CDR2: MNHEY and SVGEGT. Trimming pared 6 bases from V and 3 bases from J, leaving 18 bases between. This CDR3 region has 15 residues. In DNA form, the CDR3 reads TGTGCCAGCAGGGCCACCATGGGGGAGATCTACGAGCAGTACTTC. Its protein product is CASRATMGEIYEQYF.

The rearrangement links TRBV18 to TRBJ2-7, with TRBD1 as a possible D gene (5 bases). V was pared by 5 bases and J by 2 bases, with 10 bases between. The V gene's germline CDR1 is KGHSH and CDR2 LQKENI. This CDR3 is built from 13 residues. The CDR3 DNA is TGTGCCAGCTCAGTCCAGGACACCTACGAGCAGTACTTC. Translated, it gives CASSVQDTYEQYF.

At least ten counts were recorded for this clonotype. The genes are TRBV18 and TRBJ2-7, with 7 nucleotides matching TRBD1. The germline V gene encodes CDR1 KGHSH and CDR2 LQKENI. The V and J ends lost 6 bases and 2 bases, in that order; junction bases with no gene match: 7. The CDR3 has 14 residues. Here the CDR3 DNA reads TGTGCCAGCTCCCTCGGACAGGCGACCTACGAGCAGTACTTC. It specifies CASSLGQATYEQYF.

The chain is built from TRBV5-6 and TRBJ2-7, with 13 nucleotides matching TRBD2. Germline V gene sequence: CDR1 SGHDT, CDR2 YYEEEE. V was clipped by 4 bases and J by 5 bases; unmatched bases: 12. The CDR3 runs 17 residues. The CDR3 DNA reads as TGTGCCAGCAGCCGACGGACTAGCGGGAGCACTCGCCACGAGCAGTACTTC. This translates into CASSRRTSGSTRHEQYF.

This clonotype was seen ten or more times. V usage is TRBV5-1 and J usage is TRBJ2-5, with D unclear. The germline V and J ends were trimmed by 0 bases and 2 bases, with 2 bases remaining between them. CDR1 is SGHRS and CDR2 is YFSETQ in the germline V gene. The CDR3 runs to 12 residues. The CDR3 loop reads CASSLEQETQYF. The CDR3 nucleotides are TGCGCCAGCAGCTTGGAGCAAGAGACCCAGTACTTC.

The rearrangement joins TRBV2 to TRBJ2-5, with TRBD1 identical over 9 bases. This CDR3 spans 15 amino acids. Germline CDR1 and CDR2: SNHLY and FYNNEI. The J segment lost 5 bases and the V segment lost 5 bases, leaving 9 bases of the junction unmatched. This CDR3 is CASSRDRATSETQYF. DNA for the CDR3: TGTGCCAGCAGTCGGGACAGGGCTACATCGGAGACCCAGTACTTC. Based on the CDR3 plus reference TRBV2 and TRBJ2-5, the full variable domain is EPEVTQTPSHQVTQMGQEVILRCVPISNHLYFYWYRQILGQKVEFLVSFYNNEISEKSEIFDDQFSVERPDGSNFTLKIRSTKLEDSAMYFCASSRDRATSETQYFGPGTRLLVL.

This clonotype showed up just a few times. The chain has TRBV5-1 and TRBJ2-7; no clear D gene. V gave up 0 bases and J gave up 4 bases, with 11 bases separating them. Germline V gene data show CDR1 as SGHRS and CDR2 as YFSETQ. The CDR3 is 14 amino acids. This chain's CDR3 is CASSLDYPGYEQYF. The CDR3 DNA reads TGCGCCAGCAGCTTGGACTATCCCGGGTACGAGCAGTACTTC.

There are a few counts of this clonotype. The chain employs TRBV29-1 and TRBJ2-1; the match to TRBD2 covers 7 bases. Per the germline V gene, CDR1 is SQVTM and CDR2 is ANQGSEA. The CDR3 covers 14 residues. J lost 5 bases, V lost 8 bases, and 12 bases had no gene match. CDR3 in DNA: TGCAGCTGTAACCGAGCGGGACTGAACAATGAGCAGTTCTTC. This translates into CSCNRAGLNNEQFF.

This rearrangement joins TRBV19 to TRBJ2-7, with 10 bases aligning to TRBD2. Germline CDR1 and CDR2: LNHDA and SQIVND (reference sequence). The CDR3 sequence is 13 residues long. V lost 7 bases to trimming and J lost 4 bases; unmatched junction nucleotides: 4. The CDR3 loop reads CASKGTSEYEQYF. The CDR3 bases are TGTGCCAGTAAGGGGACTAGCGAGTACGAGCAGTACTTC.

This clonotype was counted between two and nine times. The chain carries TRBV4-3 and TRBJ2-3; 8 bases fit TRBD2. CDR3 size: 18 residues. Germline V gene data show CDR1 as LGHNA and CDR2 as YSLEER. Trimming cost V 0 bases and J 2 bases; bases outside gene matches: 10. CDR3 bases: TGCGCCAGCAGCCAAGATCGGGCCACGGGAGGGCCCACAGATACGCAGTATTTT. Translated, it gives CASSQDRATGGPTDTQYF.

In the case of this clonotype: The junction and the germline gene differ at one end; a read error may be behind it. The chain uses TRBV6-5 and TRBJ1-3; D may be TRBD1 (6 bases). CDR3 size: 13 residues. The germline V gene encodes CDR1 MNHEY and CDR2 SVGAGI. In DNA form, the CDR3 reads TGTGCCAGCAGTTACAGTCACCGACAGGAGGAGAGCTTT. Translating it yields CASSYSHRQEESF.

This clonotype was detected only a few times. V usage is TRBV5-5 and J usage is TRBJ1-1, with 7 bases that match TRBD1. This CDR3 region has 14 residues. The germline V gene has CDR1 SGHKS and CDR2 YYEKEE (reference sequence). V was pared by 3 bases and J by 5 bases, with 7 bases of the junction left unmatched. The CDR3 loop reads CASSWGQRGTEAFF. DNA for the CDR3: TGTGCCAGCAGCTGGGGACAGAGGGGAACTGAAGCTTTCTTT.

The V and J genes are TRBV20-1 and TRBJ2-3; D assignment may be TRBD1 or TRBD2 (6 bases each). The germline V gene has CDR1 DFQATT and CDR2 SNEGSKA (reference sequence). The V end was cut by 2 bases, the J end by 5 bases, with 11 bases between. There are 13 residues in the CDR3. DNA of the CDR3: TGCAGTGCTAGACTCGGGGGCGGAGATACGCAGTATTTT. It specifies CSARLGGGDTQYF.

This clonotype has only a few counts. The chain links TRBV5-1 to TRBJ2-5; 7 bases agree with TRBD1. Germline lookup yields CDR1 SGHRS and CDR2 YFSETQ. The CDR3 spans 20 residues. Unmatched junction bases numbered 26, after V lost 5 bases and J lost 4 bases. The CDR3 DNA reads TGCGCCAGCAGATACAAAGGCTTAGTCGAGGGGGCGCCCCCTCTAGAGACCCAGTACTTC. It yields the protein CASRYKGLVEGAPPLETQYF.

Ten or more counts support this clonotype. This chain connects TRBV6-5 to TRBJ2-2; 12 bases agree with TRBD2. Trimming took 8 bases from V and 5 from J; bases not matched to a gene: 12. The CDR3 sequence is 17 residues long. Per germline, CDR1 MNHEY and CDR2 SVGAGI. CDR3 nucleotides: TGTGCCAGCGTTAGACTAGCGGGAGCTGTAGGAACCGGGGAGCTGTTTTTT. Translation gives CASVRLAGAVGTGELFF.

The chain uses TRBV20-1 and TRBJ2-1; D call uncertain. V lost 2 bases and J lost 6, with 14 bases in between. Germline lookup yields CDR1 DFQATT and CDR2 SNEGSKA (reference sequence). The CDR3 covers 14 residues. In nucleotides, the CDR3 is TGCAGTGCTAGAACGGGCTACGACGGCAATGAGCAGTTCTTC. Its translation: CSARTGYDGNEQFF.

This clonotype was observed a few times. This rearrangement joins TRBV7-6 to TRBJ2-1, with D maybe TRBD2 (6 bases). Trimming pared 5 bases from V and 4 bases from J, leaving 12 bases between. The CDR3 is made up of 14 amino acids. Looked up from germline, CDR1 is SGHVS and CDR2 is FNYEAQ. The CDR3 sequence: CASSALSGYNEQFF. The CDR3 DNA is TGTGCCAGCAGCGCCCTTAGCGGATACAATGAGCAGTTCTTC.